One sample yielded the 25 T cell receptor beta chains listed below, sequenced in a study of control samples from healthy donors and cancer patients. Clones were sequenced by immunoSEQ multiplex PCR, and TCRdb holds only the in-frame ones, with some missing. The sample records 150,000 to 200,000 clones, roughly 93% being singletons. The sequencing sample was made of blood. The receptor source for this set is a man in his late teens or twenties in good health.

Of note for this clone: The junction differs from germline at one of its ends, possibly a read error. J is TRBJ2-1 and V is TRBV5-4; no clear D gene. Germline CDR1 SGHNT, CDR2 YYREEE (reference sequence). The CDR3 has 13 amino acids. The CDR3 DNA follows: TGTGCCAGCAGCTTGGTCTCCGACAATGAGCAGTTCTTC. It yields the protein CASSLVSDNEQFF.

This clone was seen once. V gene TRBV6-6 combines with J gene TRBJ1-2; D is unresolved. There are 13 residues in the CDR3. V was pared by 3 bases and J by 4 bases, with 9 bases between. Germline V gene lookup returns CDR1 MNHNY and CDR2 SVGAGI (reference sequence). CDR3 loop: CASSYTASYGYTF. The CDR3 nucleotides read TGTGCCAGCAGTTATACAGCAAGCTATGGCTACACCTTC.

V is TRBV24-1 and J is TRBJ2-3, with D maybe TRBD1 (5 bases). The CDR3 has 14 amino acids. Germline CDR1 reads KGHDR; CDR2 reads SFDVKD. V dropped 3 bases and J dropped 4 bases, with 10 bases sitting between them. The CDR3 here is CATSDETGADTQYF. The CDR3, as DNA: TGTGCCACCAGTGATGAAACAGGTGCAGATACGCAGTATTTT.

V and J are TRBV5-6 and TRBJ2-7; D may correspond to TRBD1 or TRBD2 (5 bases each). CDR3 length: 13 residues. V shed 4 bases and J shed 9 bases, with 17 bases lying between them. Germline V gene sequence: CDR1 SGHDT, CDR2 YYEEEE. CDR3: CASSLLETRGQYF. In DNA, the CDR3 is TGTGCCAGCAGCCTCCTAGAGACGAGGGGGCAGTACTTC.

V and J are TRBV3-1 (or the pseudogene TRBV3-2) and TRBJ2-3; possible D gene TRBD1, 6 bases. This CDR3 has 14 residues. Germline V lookup: CDR1 LGHDT, CDR2 YNNKEL (reference sequence). Trimming took off 4 bases at V and 4 bases at J, with 12 bases between the two ends. CDR3 sequence reads: CASSRTVLADTQYF. Written as DNA, the CDR3 is TGTGCCAGCAGCCGGACAGTGTTGGCAGATACGCAGTATTTT.

The CDR3 DNA reads TGTGCCAGCAGGAGGGACTTCAATTCACCCCTCCACTTT. This codes for CASRRDFNSPLHF. The chain uses TRBV6-5 and TRBJ1-6, with D possibly matching TRBD1 (5 bases). Germline lookup yields CDR1 MNHEY and CDR2 SVGAGI. The V gene lost 6 bases and the J gene lost 7 bases, with 10 bases spanning the gap. CDR3 length: 13 residues.

The chain couples TRBV2 to TRBJ1-5; 7 nucleotides line up with TRBD1. V gave up 5 bases and J gave up 7 bases; unmatched junction bases: 5. The CDR3 totals 13 residues. In germline, CDR1 is SNHLY, CDR2 FYNNEI. As DNA, the CDR3 is TGTGCCAGCAGTACAGGGGAGCTGCAGCCCCAGCATTTT. Its translation: CASSTGELQPQHF.

The V gene is TRBV6-5, the J gene TRBJ1-1; no clear D. The CDR3 covers 14 residues. V gave up 7 bases and J gave up 1 base, with 13 bases separating them. In germline, CDR1 is MNHEY, CDR2 SVGAGI. The DNA for the CDR3 is TGTGCCAGCACCTCGAGGAAGGGGAACACTGAAGCTTTCTTT. Protein: CASTSRKGNTEAFF.

The chain is built from TRBV4-1 and TRBJ1-3, with D uncertain. The germline V gene encodes CDR1 MGHRA and CDR2 YSYEKL. The CDR3 extends over 15 amino acids. The V end lost 6 bases, the J end lost 0 bases, and 12 bases lay between the germline ends. This CDR3 is CASSSTRGSGNTIYF. The CDR3 DNA sequence: TGCGCCAGCAGTTCAACACGGGGCTCTGGAAACACCATATATTTT.

The chain combines TRBV19 with TRBJ2-7, with TRBD1 matching over 11 bases. Germline assignment: CDR1 LNHDA and CDR2 SQIVND (reference sequence). The CDR3 is made up of 15 amino acids. Losses at the gene ends were 5 bases for V and 2 bases for J; bases not matched to a gene: 5. Here the CDR3 DNA reads TGTGCCAGTAGTGCCCGGGACAGGGGGACCTACGAGCAGTACTTC. Translating gives CASSARDRGTYEQYF.

This CDR3 is CSVEETITDYSNQPQHF. The CDR3, as DNA: TGCAGCGTTGAGGAGACAATAACCGATTATAGCAATCAGCCCCAGCATTTT. The genes are TRBV29-1 and TRBJ1-5, with no clear D. This CDR3 has 17 residues. With 3 bases removed from V and 0 bases from J, the gap between germline ends came to 18 bases. The V gene's germline CDR1 is SQVTM and CDR2 ANQGSEA.

The rearrangement links TRBV10-3 to TRBJ2-7; the D gene is possibly TRBD2 (5 bases). Germline-derived CDR1 and CDR2 are ENHRY and SYGVKD. V gave up 6 bases and J gave up 3 bases, with 9 bases separating them. CDR3 length equals 12 residues. CDR3 loop: CAIRGSVYEQYF. The CDR3, as DNA: TGTGCCATCAGGGGGAGCGTCTACGAGCAGTACTTC.

The gene calls are TRBV5-6 and TRBJ2-3; a possible D gene is TRBD1 (5 bases). The V gene lost 4 bases and the J gene lost 0 bases, with 15 bases spanning the gap. This CDR3 is built from 16 residues. The germline gives CDR1 SGHDT, CDR2 YYEEEE. Here the CDR3 DNA reads TGTGCCAGCAGCCGCTCCTATAGGACAAGCACAGATACGCAGTATTTT. Its translation is CASSRSYRTSTDTQYF.

V and J are TRBV20-1 and TRBJ1-2; D ambiguous. The CDR3 loop spans 13 amino acids. V was clipped by 3 bases and J by 4 bases, with 12 bases between them. In germline, CDR1 is DFQATT, CDR2 SNEGSKA (reference sequence). The chain's CDR3 is CSASRPAGYGYTF. The CDR3 coding sequence is TGCAGTGCTAGTAGGCCGGCTGGCTATGGCTACACCTTC.

This clone has just one count. CDR3: CASRWDPGRQETQYF. The CDR3 DNA follows: TGTGCCAGCAGGTGGGACCCAGGGAGGCAAGAGACCCAGTACTTC. The V and J genes are TRBV2 and TRBJ2-5; D might be TRBD2 (6 bases). Germline-derived CDR1 and CDR2 are SNHLY and FYNNEI. The germline V and J ends were trimmed by 6 bases and 2 bases, with 16 bases remaining between them. CDR3 length: 15 residues. Full variable domain (remainder filled in from reference TRBV2 and TRBJ2-5): EPEVTQTPSHQVTQMGQEVILRCVPISNHLYFYWYRQILGQKVEFLVSFYNNEISEKSEIFDDQFSVERPDGSNFTLKIRSTKLEDSAMYFCASRWDPGRQETQYFGPGTRLLVL.

The chain is built from TRBV12-3 or TRBV12-4 and TRBJ1-5; the D is unclear. V was shortened by 3 bases and J by 7 bases, with 10 bases between the two germline ends. This CDR3 spans 13 amino acids. CDR3 DNA sequence: TGTGCCAGCAGTTTCATGGTCGGACAGCCCCAGCATTTT. This translates into CASSFMVGQPQHF.

As regards this clone: This specimen includes other DNA sequences encoding the same CDR3. The chain is built from TRBV5-1 and TRBJ1-1, with D possibly matching TRBD1 (5 bases). V gave up 2 bases and J gave up 3 bases, with 14 bases separating them. Germline V gene sequence: CDR1 SGHRS, CDR2 YFSETQ. The CDR3 spans 15 residues. The CDR3 sequence is CASSLEGQGDTEAFF. CDR3 sequence (DNA): TGCGCCAGCAGCTTAGAAGGGCAGGGCGACACTGAAGCTTTCTTT. The whole variable domain, filled in from reference TRBV5-1 and TRBJ1-1, reads KAGVTQTPRYLIKTRGQQVTLSCSPISGHRSVSWYQQTPGQGLQFLFEYFSETQRNKGNFPGRFSGRQFSNSRSEMNVSTLELGDSALYLCASSLEGQGDTEAFFGQGTRLTVV.

The chain recombines TRBV28 with TRBJ1-2, with no clear D. The length of the CDR3 is 12 residues. Germline V gene lookup returns CDR1 MDHEN and CDR2 SYDVKM. V was shortened by 6 bases and J by 8 bases, with 13 bases between the two germline ends. CDR3 nucleotides: TGTGCCAGCAGAGGTGGGGTTGAGGGCTACACCTTC. This codes for CASRGGVEGYTF.

V is TRBV19 and J is TRBJ2-7, with D possibly TRBD1 on 5 matching bases. The CDR3 spans 13 residues. CDR1 LNHDA and CDR2 SQIVND come from the germline V gene (reference sequence). V shed 5 bases and J shed 1 base, with 9 bases lying between them. The CDR3 DNA follows: TGTGCCAGTAGTGAGACAGTTTCCTACGAGCAGTACTTC. As protein: CASSETVSYEQYF.

Note on this clone: Other nucleotide sequences from this sample produce the same CDR3. The V call is TRBV29-1, the J call TRBJ1-1; D is possibly TRBD1 (5 bases). The CDR3 contains 12 residues. The V and J ends lost 5 bases and 5 bases respectively, with 12 bases between them. Germline CDR1 reads SQVTM; CDR2 reads ANQGSEA. The chain's CDR3 is CSVRTGGTEAFF. In nucleotides, the CDR3 is TGCAGCGTTAGGACGGGGGGGACTGAAGCTTTCTTT.

In its sample, this clone was seen a few times. Here the CDR3 reads CASSVNRVVKTDTQYF. The CDR3 DNA follows: TGTGCCAGTAGTGTCAACAGGGTTGTTAAGACAGATACGCAGTATTTT. This chain links TRBV19 with TRBJ2-3, with D possibly TRBD1 on 6 matching bases. The CDR3 length is 16 residues. Germline V gene lookup returns CDR1 LNHDA and CDR2 SQIVND (reference sequence). The V end lost 5 bases, the J end lost 3 bases, and 18 bases lay between the germline ends.

V and J are TRBV10-2 and TRBJ1-5; D unresolved. Germline CDR1 reads WSHSY; CDR2 reads SAAADI. This CDR3 is built from 16 residues. With 3 bases removed from V and 0 bases from J, the gap between germline ends came to 12 bases. CDR3 DNA: TGCGCCAGCAGTGACGCCTGGCAGCTTAGCAATCAGCCCCAGCATTTT. Protein product: CASSDAWQLSNQPQHF.

This clone was recorded once. This chain connects TRBV3-1 (or the pseudogene TRBV3-2) to TRBJ1-1; possible D gene TRBD1, 5 bases. Trimming stripped 5 bases from V and 5 bases from J, with 12 bases between. The CDR3 length is 13 residues. Germline V gene data show CDR1 as LGHDT and CDR2 as YNNKEL (reference sequence). The CDR3 region is CASSFTGGTEAFF. In DNA form, the CDR3 reads TGTGCCAGCAGCTTTACAGGAGGGACTGAAGCTTTCTTT.

CDR3 sequence (DNA): TGTGCCAGCAGCTTAACGTCGGGGGTATCCTACAATGAGCAGTTCTTC. Amino acids: CASSLTSGVSYNEQFF. V and J are TRBV7-3 and TRBJ2-1; tentative D call: TRBD2 (6 bases). Germline lookup yields CDR1 SGHTA and CDR2 FQGTGA. The CDR3 consists of 16 residues. Trimming took 0 bases from V and 1 from J, leaving 10 bases between them.

V gene TRBV2 combines with J gene TRBJ1-3; D remains unclear. Germline CDR1 SNHLY, CDR2 FYNNEI. The CDR3 runs 14 residues. V lost 4 bases to trimming and J lost 2 bases, with 9 bases between them. Written as DNA, the CDR3 is TGTGCCAGCAGTGTTTGGTCCGCTGGAAACACCATATATTTT. Translated: CASSVWSAGNTIYF. The variable domain in full, with the rest retrieved from reference TRBV2 and TRBJ1-3, is EPEVTQTPSHQVTQMGQEVILRCVPISNHLYFYWYRQILGQKVEFLVSFYNNEISEKSEIFDDQFSVERPDGSNFTLKIRSTKLEDSAMYFCASSVWSAGNTIYFGEGSWLTVV.